A selection of T cell receptor beta chains follows, all from one sample in a study of T cell responses to AZD1222 COVID-19 vaccine. Some clones are missing from TCRdb's copy, which holds only in-frame ones; the method was immunoSEQ multiplex PCR. This sample has around 120,000 clones, with about 88% found just once. The sequencing used peripheral blood, collected on day 0 of MenACWY control vaccination. Receptors originate from an adult in good health. CDR3s include the opening cysteine and the closing phenylalanine or tryptophan. Each record gives: CDR3 DNA, CDR3 protein, D gene, clone size, V gene, J gene. The D gene is left open where the match is weak. A clone size is listed for some rows: how often the clone was seen (once, few, many), or a class if it is expanded.

CDR3nt: TGCGCCAGCAGGAAGGGACAGGGGAATAATTCACCCCTCCACTTT
CDR3aa: CASRKGQGNNSPLHF
d_gene: TRBD1
abundance: NA
v_gene: TRBV5-1
j_gene: TRBJ1-6

CDR3nt: TGTGCCAGCAGCCTGCCGGGACAGGGATTATGGACCCAGCATTTT
CDR3aa: CASSLPGQGLWTQHF
d_gene: TRBD1
abundance: NA
v_gene: TRBV28
j_gene: TRBJ1-5

CDR3nt: TGTGCCAGCAGCTTAGGGCCAGGGGAACTGTTTTTT
CDR3aa: CASSLGPGELFF
d_gene: NA
abundance: NA
v_gene: TRBV7-9
j_gene: TRBJ1-4

CDR3nt: TGTGCCAGCAGTGATTTGACTAGCGGGAGGAATGAGCAGTTCTTC
CDR3aa: CASSDLTSGRNEQFF
d_gene: TRBD2
abundance: once
v_gene: TRBV25-1
j_gene: TRBJ2-1

CDR3nt: TGTGCCAGCAGCTCTACAGGGGTATCTAATGAAAAACTGTTTTTT
CDR3aa: CASSSTGVSNEKLFF
d_gene: TRBD1
abundance: NA
v_gene: TRBV28
j_gene: TRBJ1-4

CDR3nt: TGCGCCAGCAGTTTGGGTACGGGGGCTCCTGGATCACCCCTCCACTTT
CDR3aa: CASSLGTGAPGSPLHF
d_gene: NA
abundance: once
v_gene: TRBV5-1
j_gene: TRBJ1-6

CDR3nt: TGTGCCAGTAGTCACAGGGATGTGGGCACTGAAGCTTTCTTT
CDR3aa: CASSHRDVGTEAFF
d_gene: NA
abundance: NA
v_gene: TRBV19
j_gene: TRBJ1-1

CDR3nt: TGCGCCAGCAGCTTACCGGGACAGGCGACCTACGAGCAGTACTTC
CDR3aa: CASSLPGQATYEQYF
d_gene: TRBD1
abundance: NA
v_gene: TRBV5-1
j_gene: TRBJ2-7

CDR3nt: TGTGCCAGTAGTTTCATGGGGACTAGCGGGACACACCAGTTCTTC
CDR3aa: CASSFMGTSGTHQFF
d_gene: TRBD2
abundance: NA
v_gene: TRBV19
j_gene: TRBJ2-1

CDR3nt: TGTGCCAGCAGTTTGCGATACGAGCAGTACTTC
CDR3aa: CASSLRYEQYF
d_gene: NA
abundance: once
v_gene: TRBV6-2/TRBV6-3
j_gene: TRBJ2-7

CDR3nt: TGCGCCAGCAGCCAAGATAGGGTAACAGCGGGGACCTACGAGCAGTACTTC
CDR3aa: CASSQDRVTAGTYEQYF
d_gene: TRBD2
abundance: once
v_gene: TRBV4-1
j_gene: TRBJ2-7

CDR3nt: TGTGCCAGCAGCCCCGCCGGGACGGGAGCCTACAATGAGCAGTTCTTC
CDR3aa: CASSPAGTGAYNEQFF
d_gene: NA
abundance: NA
v_gene: TRBV3-1/TRBV3-2
j_gene: TRBJ2-1

CDR3nt: TGTGCCAGCAGCTCAAGGGGCAACCACTACGAGCAGTACTTC
CDR3aa: CASSSRGNHYEQYF
d_gene: NA
abundance: NA
v_gene: TRBV11-1
j_gene: TRBJ2-7

CDR3nt: TGTGCCAGCTCACCTTTGGGGAGCTCGGGCACCGGGGAGCTGTTTTTT
CDR3aa: CASSPLGSSGTGELFF
d_gene: NA
abundance: NA
v_gene: TRBV18
j_gene: TRBJ2-2

CDR3nt: TGTGCCACCAGTGATGCCGGGACACCTCCCTACGAGCAGTACTTC
CDR3aa: CATSDAGTPPYEQYF
d_gene: NA
abundance: NA
v_gene: TRBV24-1
j_gene: TRBJ2-7

CDR3nt: TGTGCCACCAAACTAGCGGGACACAATGAGCAGTTCTTC
CDR3aa: CATKLAGHNEQFF
d_gene: TRBD2
abundance: once
v_gene: TRBV27
j_gene: TRBJ2-1

CDR3nt: TGTGCCACCAGTGACCCGGGTAGCGGTGGGTTTGCAGATACGCAGTATTTT
CDR3aa: CATSDPGSGGFADTQYF
d_gene: NA
abundance: NA
v_gene: TRBV24-1
j_gene: TRBJ2-3

CDR3nt: TGTGCCTGGAGTGTAATCCGGGGAGCGGGAGGCGGGCAGTACTTC
CDR3aa: CAWSVIRGAGGGQYF
d_gene: TRBD2
abundance: NA
v_gene: TRBV30
j_gene: TRBJ2-7

CDR3nt: TGTGCCAGCAGCTATACAGGGGGCCCAGATACGCAGTATTTT
CDR3aa: CASSYTGGPDTQYF
d_gene: TRBD1
abundance: NA
v_gene: TRBV7-3
j_gene: TRBJ2-3

CDR3nt: TGTGCCAGCACCCCCCTAGCGGGAGGGAACAATGAGCAGTTCTTC
CDR3aa: CASTPLAGGNNEQFF
d_gene: TRBD2
abundance: once
v_gene: TRBV6-5
j_gene: TRBJ2-1

CDR3nt: TGTGCCAGCAGCTCAGTTACGATCGGATTTGGCTACACCTTC
CDR3aa: CASSSVTIGFGYTF
d_gene: NA
abundance: NA
v_gene: TRBV5-4
j_gene: TRBJ1-2

CDR3nt: TGTGCCAGCAGCCACCTAAGATCGGGGGATACGCAGTATTTT
CDR3aa: CASSHLRSGDTQYF
d_gene: NA
abundance: NA
v_gene: TRBV3-1/TRBV3-2
j_gene: TRBJ2-3

CDR3nt: TGTGCCACCAGCAGAGACGAAGAAGGACAGCAGTACTTC
CDR3aa: CATSRDEEGQQYF
d_gene: NA
abundance: NA
v_gene: TRBV15
j_gene: TRBJ2-7

CDR3nt: TGCGCCAGCAGCTTGGCGTCACAGGGGGAAGTTTATGGCTACACCTTC
CDR3aa: CASSLASQGEVYGYTF
d_gene: TRBD1
abundance: NA
v_gene: TRBV5-1
j_gene: TRBJ1-2

CDR3nt: TGTGCCAGTAGTCACGGAGCCGGGACCTCGTGGACCGGGGAGCTGTTTTTT
CDR3aa: CASSHGAGTSWTGELFF
d_gene: NA
abundance: NA
v_gene: TRBV19
j_gene: TRBJ2-2

CDR3nt: TGTGCCAGCAGGGAAGCGAACTCCTATAATTCACCCCTCCACTTT
CDR3aa: CASREANSYNSPLHF
d_gene: NA
abundance: NA
v_gene: TRBV2
j_gene: TRBJ1-6

CDR3nt: TGCGCCAGCAGCTTGGTCGGGGCTTTCATGAACACTGAAGCTTTCTTT
CDR3aa: CASSLVGAFMNTEAFF
d_gene: NA
abundance: NA
v_gene: TRBV5-1
j_gene: TRBJ1-1

CDR3nt: TGTGCCAGCAGCCAAGATATGAGGACAGGGGAGGGCTACACCTTC
CDR3aa: CASSQDMRTGEGYTF
d_gene: TRBD1
abundance: NA
v_gene: TRBV3-1/TRBV3-2
j_gene: TRBJ1-2

CDR3nt: TGTGCCAGCAGTAAGCAGGGGGGGAGGTTCGAAAAACTGTTTTTT
CDR3aa: CASSKQGGRFEKLFF
d_gene: TRBD1
abundance: NA
v_gene: TRBV28
j_gene: TRBJ1-4

CDR3nt: TGTGCCAGCAGCTACGGGACAGGGGATGGCTACACCTTC
CDR3aa: CASSYGTGDGYTF
d_gene: TRBD1
abundance: NA
v_gene: TRBV7-2
j_gene: TRBJ1-2

CDR3nt: TGTGCCAGCAGTCACCGAAACAGGGGTTATACTGAAGCTTTCTTT
CDR3aa: CASSHRNRGYTEAFF
d_gene: TRBD1
abundance: NA
v_gene: TRBV28
j_gene: TRBJ1-1

CDR3nt: TGTGCCAGCAGCTTACGACAGGGAGTGGGTGAAAAACTGTTTTTT
CDR3aa: CASSLRQGVGEKLFF
d_gene: TRBD1
abundance: NA
v_gene: TRBV7-9
j_gene: TRBJ1-4

CDR3nt: TGTGCCAGTGGGGCGCGGGGCGATTTCCACGAGCAGTACTTC
CDR3aa: CASGARGDFHEQYF
d_gene: NA
abundance: once
v_gene: TRBV19
j_gene: TRBJ2-7

CDR3nt: TGCGCCAGCAGCTCAAGGGGCGCGACTGAAGCTTTCTTT
CDR3aa: CASSSRGATEAFF
d_gene: NA
abundance: NA
v_gene: TRBV5-1
j_gene: TRBJ1-1

CDR3nt: TGCAGCGCCACCTCCATAAAACAGGGATTTGGAAACACCATATATTTT
CDR3aa: CSATSIKQGFGNTIYF
d_gene: NA
abundance: NA
v_gene: TRBV29-1
j_gene: TRBJ1-3

CDR3nt: TGTGCCAGCAGGAGGGGACAGGGGAGGGAGACCCAGTACTTC
CDR3aa: CASRRGQGRETQYF
d_gene: TRBD1
abundance: NA
v_gene: TRBV6-5
j_gene: TRBJ2-5

CDR3nt: TGTGCCAGCAGTCCTCCTGACAGAGAAAGCTATGGCTACACCTTC
CDR3aa: CASSPPDRESYGYTF
d_gene: NA
abundance: NA
v_gene: TRBV28
j_gene: TRBJ1-2

CDR3nt: TGCGCCAGCAGTTCGGACAGGGGATTCACTGAAGCTTTCTTT
CDR3aa: CASSSDRGFTEAFF
d_gene: TRBD1
abundance: few
v_gene: TRBV5-1
j_gene: TRBJ1-1

CDR3nt: TGTGCCAGCTCGCCAGTTGGTGCAACTAATGAAAAACTGTTTTTT
CDR3aa: CASSPVGATNEKLFF
d_gene: NA
abundance: NA
v_gene: TRBV18
j_gene: TRBJ1-4

CDR3nt: TGTGCCAGCGCTGGTCGATTCGGGGGTAGTCAGCCCCAGCATTTT
CDR3aa: CASAGRFGGSQPQHF
d_gene: NA
abundance: NA
v_gene: TRBV2
j_gene: TRBJ1-5

CDR3nt: TGTGCCAGTAGTCCTCCAAGGGCGCGAGCTAACTATGGCTACACCTTC
CDR3aa: CASSPPRARANYGYTF
d_gene: NA
abundance: NA
v_gene: TRBV19
j_gene: TRBJ1-2

CDR3nt: TGTGCCACCAGTGACTCCGGACAGTCCGATGGCTACACCTTC
CDR3aa: CATSDSGQSDGYTF
d_gene: NA
abundance: NA
v_gene: TRBV24-1
j_gene: TRBJ1-2

CDR3nt: TGCGCCAGCAGCTCGGACAGGGCCCGCCCCGGGGAGCTGTTTTTT
CDR3aa: CASSSDRARPGELFF
d_gene: TRBD1
abundance: NA
v_gene: TRBV5-1
j_gene: TRBJ2-2

CDR3nt: TGTGCCAGTACCAGGAAGAGAAACTTC
CDR3aa: CASTRKRNF
d_gene: NA
abundance: NA
v_gene: TRBV19
j_gene: TRBJ2-7

CDR3nt: TGCGCCAGCAGCTCTTTAGGGACCCAAAATTCACCCCTCCACTTT
CDR3aa: CASSSLGTQNSPLHF
d_gene: NA
abundance: NA
v_gene: TRBV5-1
j_gene: TRBJ1-6

CDR3nt: TGTGCCAGCTCACCCGCGACAGGGGAAACGGGAGAGCAGTACTTC
CDR3aa: CASSPATGETGEQYF
d_gene: TRBD1
abundance: NA
v_gene: TRBV18
j_gene: TRBJ2-7

CDR3nt: TGTGCCAGCAGCTTGGGAGGACAGACCTATGGCTACACCTTC
CDR3aa: CASSLGGQTYGYTF
d_gene: NA
abundance: once
v_gene: TRBV5-4
j_gene: TRBJ1-2

CDR3nt: TGCGCCAGCAGTTCCGGGACACCTTTTGACGAGCAGTACTTC
CDR3aa: CASSSGTPFDEQYF
d_gene: NA
abundance: NA
v_gene: TRBV10-2
j_gene: TRBJ2-7

CDR3nt: TGTGCCAGCAGCTCGGCGGGTGGAAGCTATGGCTACACCTTC
CDR3aa: CASSSAGGSYGYTF
d_gene: NA
abundance: once
v_gene: TRBV5-4
j_gene: TRBJ1-2